These 3 T cell receptor beta chains came from one sample sequenced in a study of CD8 T cells in ankylosing spondylitis. For these receptors, no antigen is known. TCRdb recomputed calls from the 5' RACE reads with MiXCR, one row per CDR3 protein. The table has around 480,000 distinct CDR3 sequences, 15% to 20% seen once. General observations from the study: Typical of ankylosing spondylitis blood, it appeared, was a TCR beta motif of fewer than 10 highly homologous variants.

The specimen sequenced was blood, either unsorted or a sorted T cell fraction (not recorded which). These receptors were obtained from a male donor with ankylosing spondylitis.

The rearrangement joins TRBV6-8 to TRBJ2-3; D ambiguous. CDR1 and CDR2 from the germline V gene are MNHGY and SAAAGT. The length of the CDR3 is 16 residues. The ends were cut back, 5 bases at V and 10 bases at J, with 25 bases in the middle. CDR3 nucleotides: TGTGCCAGCAGTGCCCACTGGCTTCAGTTGGCGTGGGCGCAGTATTTT. It is translated as CASSAHWLQLAWAQYF.

This clonotype appeared many times. The chain joins TRBV29-1 to TRBJ2-5; 7 bases agree with TRBD1. The germline gives CDR1 SQVTM, CDR2 ANQGSEA. V was pared by 6 bases and J by 4 bases, with 5 bases of the junction left unmatched. The CDR3 has 12 amino acids. In DNA form, the CDR3 reads TGCAGCGTAGGCTACAGGGGAGAGACCCAGTACTTC. Protein: CSVGYRGETQYF.

The chain carries TRBV11-3 and TRBJ1-1; weak D call: TRBD1 (5 bases). There are 14 residues in the CDR3. Germline assignment: CDR1 SGHNT and CDR2 YENEEA. The V gene lost 7 bases and the J gene lost 2 bases, with 14 bases spanning the gap. CDR3 nucleotides: TGTGCCAGCAACCTAATGGGGGACAACACTGAAGCTTTCTTT. Its protein is CASNLMGDNTEAFF.